This T cell receptor (beta chain) was captured in a study of blood T cell repertoires in COVID-19. Overall study context: Sources were T cells, B-cell-depleted T cells, or PBMCs; the material itself was cDNA or gDNA.

Germline assignment: CDR1 MDHEN and CDR2 SYDVKM. Trimming took 6 bases from V and 6 from J, leaving 21 bases between them. This CDR3 contains 15 residues. The assay was immunoSEQ multiplex PCR, and TCRdb's table has in-frame clones only and misses some. This table has over 350,000 clones, 80% to 90% appearing once. In assigning cohorts, the study relied on participant-reported clinical history. Cohort 3 donors were reported recovered after two negative PCRs, clearance, or symptom resolution. This TCR derives from a woman aged 45-65 years who had recovered from COVID-19. The specimen was PBMCs or T cells enriched from blood (not recorded which). The chain has TRBV28 and TRBJ2-7; the D gene is possibly TRBD2 (5 bases). The CDR3 DNA reads as TGTGCCAGCAGCACGGCCGGGAAGGCCCCTCGCGAGCAGTACTTC. It encodes CASSTAGKAPREQYF.